This passage covers 5 T cell receptor beta chains from one sample sequenced in a study of vaccination effects on CD4 cells after COVID-19. Which antigens these TCRs recognize remains unknown. Using viral peptide pools, the ViraFEST assay grew out antigen-specific CD4+ T cells prior to sequencing. It was after roughly 11 days of culture that CD4+ T cells were isolated. Sequencing used immunoSEQ multiplex PCR; TCRdb keeps in-frame clones, though not all of them. The sample includes some 59,000 clones, around 85% of them seen just once. The input for sequencing was CD4+ T cells from PBMCs cultured with HCoV-229E spike peptides, taken before COVID-19 vaccination. These TCRs come from a human donor who received a COVID-19 vaccine.

The chain joins TRBV3-1 (or the pseudogene TRBV3-2) to TRBJ2-3, with D tentatively TRBD2 (6 bases). Per the germline V gene, CDR1 is LGHDT and CDR2 is YNNKEL (reference sequence). Trimming cost V 3 bases and J 4 bases, with 8 bases left between them. The CDR3 is made up of 13 amino acids. CDR3 nucleotides: TGTGCCAGCAGCCACGGAGGGGCAGATACGCAGTATTTT. Its protein is CASSHGGADTQYF.

This clone was counted only a few times. This sequence joins TRBV5-6 and TRBJ2-7; maybe TRBD1 (6 bases). The germline V gene encodes CDR1 SGHDT and CDR2 YYEEEE. V lost 3 bases and J lost 5, with 12 bases in between. The CDR3 is made up of 13 amino acids. The chain's CDR3 is CASSYRGGNEQYV. The CDR3 nucleotides are TGTGCCAGCAGCTACCGTGGGGGCAACGAGCAGTACGTC.

The chain is built from TRBV6-1 and TRBJ1-2; D possibly corresponds to TRBD1 (6 bases). V dropped 4 bases and J dropped 5 bases, with 20 bases sitting between them. CDR3 length: 16 amino acids. Germline V CDR1 and CDR2: MNHNS, SASEGT. The CDR3 bases are TGTGCCAGCAGTGGGGAACGTGACAGGTTTGATTATGGCTACACCTTC. Protein product: CASSGERDRFDYGYTF.

V gene TRBV7-9 combines with J gene TRBJ1-4; maybe TRBD1 (5 bases). The CDR3 covers 14 residues. Trimming removed 5 bases at V and 8 bases at J, with 15 bases between. Germline CDR1 is SEHNR and CDR2 is FQNEAQ (reference sequence). The CDR3 nucleotides are TGTGCCAGCAGCCTCGGGGGGACTCAAGAAAAACTGTTTTTT. It specifies CASSLGGTQEKLFF.

This clone has just a few counts. The V call is TRBV2, the J call TRBJ1-2; D is uncertain. CDR3 length: 15 amino acids. Germline-derived CDR1 and CDR2 are SNHLY and FYNNEI. The germline V and J ends were trimmed by 2 bases and 4 bases, with 14 bases remaining between them. The CDR3 sequence: CASSEFDAEIYGYTF. Here the CDR3 DNA reads TGTGCCAGCAGTGAATTCGACGCCGAGATCTATGGCTACACCTTC.